Below are 31 T cell receptor beta chains sequenced from a single sample in a study of molecular identifiers for immune sequencing clone quantification. TCRdb fed the PCR reads into MiXCR, producing one record per CDR3 protein. Among under 800,000 distinct CDR3 sequences listed, about 25% were seen once. Sequencing was carried out using naive CD8+ T cells from blood, with Jurkat cell RNA spiked in. Subset in this sample: FACS-sorted CD8+CD4-CCR7+CD45RA+ naive T cells. These receptors all stem from a human donor in good health. Some libraries in this study had Jurkat cell RNA spiked in.

This clonotype was recorded a few times. The V and J genes are TRBV13 and TRBJ2-3; no firm D call. The CDR3 has 16 amino acids. Germline-derived CDR1 and CDR2 are PRHDT and FYEKMQ (reference sequence). Between the trimmed V and J ends, which lost 5 bases and 0 bases, there was a span of 15 bases. CDR3 in amino acids: CASSHLDPTSTDTQYF. In nucleotides, the CDR3 is TGTGCCAGCAGCCACCTCGACCCAACTAGCACAGATACGCAGTATTTT.

The gene calls are TRBV28 and TRBJ1-6; D may be TRBD1 (5 bases). The V and J ends lost 2 bases and 8 bases respectively, with 10 bases between them. This CDR3 is 14 amino acids long. Germline V gene lookup returns CDR1 MDHEN and CDR2 SYDVKM. CDR3 bases: TGTGCCAGCAGTTTACAGGGTCGGTATTCACCCCTCCACTTT. It yields the protein CASSLQGRYSPLHF.

Regarding this clonotype: This could be a read error, since a much larger clone is one nucleotide away. This chain connects TRBV6-5 to TRBJ2-7, with D uncertain. Germline lookup yields CDR1 MNHEY and CDR2 SVGAGI. The CDR3 is 13 residues long. CDR3 coding DNA: TGTGCCAGCAGTTACTCGCACGGATACGAGCCGTACTTC. Protein product: CASSYSHGYEPYF.

This clonotype was seen repeatedly, ten times or more. The chain employs TRBV5-1 and TRBJ2-5, with TRBD2 matching over 9 bases. The germline gives CDR1 SGHRS, CDR2 YFSETQ. J was trimmed by 1 base and V by 4 bases; bases with no gene match: 5. The CDR3 extends over 15 amino acids. CDR3 coding DNA: TGCGCCAGCAGCCAGACTAGCGGAGTCCAAGAGACCCAGTACTTC. Protein sequence: CASSQTSGVQETQYF.

This clonotype was detected ten times or more. This chain uses TRBV7-9 with TRBJ1-1; TRBD1 aligns across 7 bases. CDR1 SEHNR and CDR2 FQNEAQ come from the germline V gene (reference sequence). There are 15 residues in the CDR3. Trimming took 6 bases from V and 3 from J; bases not matched to a gene: 10. Here the CDR3 reads CASRRRTGHDTEAFF. The DNA of the CDR3 is TGTGCCAGCAGACGAAGGACAGGACATGACACTGAAGCTTTCTTT.

A note on this clonotype: The junction differs from germline at one of its ends, possibly a read error. CDR3 amino acids: CARSFRQDYNEQFF. The DNA of the CDR3 is TGTGCCCGCAGCTTTCGGCAGGACTACAATGAGCAGTTCTTC. This rearrangement joins TRBV7-6 to TRBJ2-1; unclear D gene. Per germline, CDR1 SGHVS and CDR2 FNYEAQ. The CDR3 runs 14 residues. The variable domain in full, with the rest retrieved from reference TRBV7-6 and TRBJ2-1, is GAGVSQSPRYKVTKRGQDVALRCDPISGHVSLYWYRQALGQGPEFLTYFNYEAQQDKSGLPNDRFSAERPEGSISTLTIQRTEQRDSAMYRCARSFRQDYNEQFFGPGTRLTVL.

The sample holds a few counts of this clonotype. This chain joins TRBV19 and TRBJ1-5, with unresolved D. V lost 3 bases and J lost 5, with 11 bases in between. This CDR3 is 14 amino acids long. Germline V gene sequence: CDR1 LNHDA, CDR2 SQIVND (reference sequence). The CDR3 here is CASSIKWVDQPQHF. In DNA form, the CDR3 reads TGTGCCAGTAGTATCAAGTGGGTCGATCAGCCCCAGCATTTT.

In its sample, this clonotype was seen a few times. DNA for the CDR3: TGTGCCAGCAGTCTCCCGGCTCCGGGGTCAGTTCTCAGGGCCCAGCATTTT. The encoded protein is CASSLPAPGSVLRAQHF. The V call is TRBV28, the J call TRBJ1-5; tentatively, D is TRBD1 (5 bases). V lost 5 bases and J lost 11, with 28 bases in between. The CDR3 loop spans 17 amino acids. In germline, CDR1 is MDHEN, CDR2 SYDVKM.

This clonotype was recorded at least ten times. This chain uses TRBV12-3 or TRBV12-4 with TRBJ1-3; D remains unclear. This CDR3 is 14 amino acids long. V was pared by 6 bases and J by 0 bases, with 9 bases between. The CDR3, as DNA: TGTGCCAGCAGCTTTGATTACTCTGGAAACACCATATATTTT. Translated, it gives CASSFDYSGNTIYF.

This sequence joins TRBV27 and TRBJ1-4; possible D gene TRBD1, 6 bases. CDR1 is MNHEY and CDR2 is SMNVEV in the germline V gene (reference sequence). V was clipped by 7 bases and J by 3 bases, with 15 bases between them. The CDR3 extends over 15 amino acids. The chain's CDR3 is CASKRQGISNEKLFF. CDR3 DNA: TGTGCCAGCAAACGCCAGGGGATATCTAATGAAAAACTGTTTTTT.

V is TRBV20-1 and J is TRBJ2-7; D unresolved. This CDR3 is 15 amino acids long. Germline V lookup: CDR1 DFQATT, CDR2 SNEGSKA (reference sequence). Trimming removed 0 bases from V and 3 bases from J, with 15 bases in between. The CDR3 spells CSAREQKGSSYEQYF. The CDR3 coding sequence is TGCAGTGCTAGAGAGCAAAAGGGTTCGAGCTACGAGCAGTACTTC.

Turning to this clonotype: A read error may be the cause here, since a much bigger clone is one base away. CDR3 sequence (DNA): TGTGCCAACAGTGAGGGTCGGGGGGGATGGAACACTGAAGCTTTCTTT. This translates into CANSEGRGGWNTEAFF. This sequence joins TRBV2 and TRBJ1-1; maybe TRBD1 (5 bases). Germline values: CDR1 SNHLY, CDR2 FYNNEI. The CDR3 runs 16 residues.

The V and J genes are TRBV24-1 and TRBJ1-5; D unresolved. Germline V gene lookup returns CDR1 KGHDR and CDR2 SFDVKD. Trimming took 2 bases from V and 6 from J, leaving 10 bases between them. This CDR3 is 14 amino acids long. The CDR3 protein is CATSDSQWAQPQHF. The CDR3 coding sequence is TGTGCCACCAGTGATTCCCAATGGGCTCAGCCCCAGCATTTT.

This clonotype has at least ten counts. The chain recombines TRBV18 with TRBJ2-3, with a weak D call TRBD1 (6 bases). With 3 bases removed from V and 2 bases from J, the gap between germline ends came to 12 bases. Germline CDR1 reads KGHSH; CDR2 reads LQKENI. The CDR3 has 15 residues. CDR3 coding DNA: TGTGCCAGCTCACCCGTGGGGGCTATCACAGATACGCAGTATTTT. Amino acid sequence: CASSPVGAITDTQYF.

There are a few counts of this clonotype. V and J are TRBV20-1 and TRBJ2-3, with TRBD2 identical over 10 bases. The CDR3 runs to 17 residues. Trimming cost V 0 bases and J 0 bases; bases outside gene matches: 6. Germline CDR1 and CDR2: DFQATT and SNEGSKA (reference sequence). The CDR3 here is CSARELAGPHSTDTQYF. CDR3 sequence (DNA): TGCAGTGCTAGAGAACTAGCGGGGCCACATAGCACAGATACGCAGTATTTT.

On this clonotype itself: It may be a read error: a sequence one base away is much more abundant. The chain employs TRBV6-2 or TRBV6-3 and TRBJ1-2; D unresolved. Germline V gives CDR1 MNHEY, CDR2 SVGEGT. The V and J ends lost 6 bases and 2 bases respectively, with 13 bases between them. The CDR3 covers 14 residues. This chain's CDR3 is CASSPRPVNYGYTF. The CDR3 region has the DNA TGTGCCAGCAGCCCCCGGCCAGTCAACTATGGCTACACCTTC.

Notes on this clonotype: This may arise from a read error, as a much more abundant clone is one base away. This likely comes from a read error, as the CDR3 has no conserved phenylalanine or tryptophan at its end. The V gene is TRBV11-2, the J gene TRBJ2-1; 11 bases match TRBD2. From germline, CDR1 is SGHAT and CDR2 FQNNGV. V lost 4 bases and J lost 6; bases outside the gene matches: 2. The CDR3 spans 14 residues. The CDR3: CASSSTSGVNEQFL. CDR3 coding DNA: TGTGCCAGCAGCTCGACTAGCGGGGTCAATGAGCAGTTCCTC.

This clonotype was seen a few times. The chain employs TRBV4-1 and TRBJ1-6, with D possibly matching TRBD1 (6 bases). The CDR3 extends over 18 amino acids. The germline V gene encodes CDR1 MGHRA and CDR2 YSYEKL. Trimming removed 0 bases at V and 0 bases at J, with 12 bases between. The CDR3 region has the DNA TGCGCCAGCAGCCAAGAGAGTACAGGGAACTCCTATAATTCACCCCTCCACTTT. Encoded protein: CASSQESTGNSYNSPLHF.

V usage is TRBV20-1 and J usage is TRBJ2-3, with D perhaps matching TRBD1 or TRBD2 (5 bases each). This CDR3 contains 17 residues. The V and J ends lost 1 base and 2 bases respectively, with 19 bases between them. Germline CDR1 is DFQATT and CDR2 is SNEGSKA (reference sequence). The CDR3 DNA is TGCAGTGCTAGAGCCGAGTGGGGGTTATTTAACACAGATACGCAGTATTTT. The encoded protein is CSARAEWGLFNTDTQYF.

This clonotype has a handful of counts. J is TRBJ2-5 and V is TRBV12-3 or TRBV12-4; the match to TRBD1 covers 7 bases. V dropped 5 bases and J dropped 1; count of bases not matched to a gene: 10. CDR3 length equals 16 residues. This CDR3 reads CASSPPNRDSQETQYF. In DNA form, the CDR3 reads TGTGCCAGCAGTCCCCCAAACCGGGACAGCCAAGAGACCCAGTACTTC.

Written as DNA, the CDR3 is TGTGCCAGCAGCGCCACCTTTGGGCAACTGTTTTTT. Protein product: CASSATFGQLFF. V and J are TRBV28 and TRBJ1-4; D gene uncertain. The CDR3 sequence is 12 residues long. CDR1 is MDHEN and CDR2 is SYDVKM in the germline V gene. V was shortened by 6 bases and J by 12 bases, with 14 bases between the two germline ends.

Points on this clonotype: A much larger clone differs by one base, so this may be a read error. V usage is TRBV21-1 and J usage is TRBJ2-7; the table gives TRBD1 as D, unverified against the DNA. TRBV21-1 represents a pseudogene. There are 21 residues in the CDR3. The CDR3 loop is CASSKARRTADLAGGSCEQYF. The CDR3 coding sequence is TGTGCCAGCAGCAAAGCGCGGAGGACAGCCGATTTAGCGGGGGGCTCCTGCGAGCAGTACTTC.

This clonotype was counted at least ten times. The rearrangement joins TRBV15 to TRBJ2-3, with 11 bases that match TRBD2. This CDR3 is 17 amino acids long. V shed 0 bases, J shed 5 bases, and the junction held 7 bases outside the gene matches. CDR1 LNHNV and CDR2 YYDKDF come from the germline V gene (reference sequence). The CDR3 DNA is TGTGCCACCAGCAGAGATGGGACTAGCGGCACGATAGATACGCAGTATTTT. It encodes CATSRDGTSGTIDTQYF.

Comment on this clonotype: A single base separates this from a much larger clone, so it may be a read error. This chain links TRBV6-2 or TRBV6-3 with TRBJ1-5; the D is unclear. Germline-derived CDR1 and CDR2 are MNHEY and SVGEGT. V shed 4 bases and J shed 0 bases, with 13 bases lying between them. CDR3 length equals 16 residues. In DNA form, the CDR3 reads TGTGCCAGCAGTTTGCCAGGACTGAGTAGCAATCAGCCCCAGCATTTT. It encodes CASSLPGLSSNQPQHF.

This clonotype was seen a handful of times. The chain carries TRBV7-2 and TRBJ2-5; TRBD1 aligns across 10 bases. The CDR3 covers 16 residues. Germline V gene sequence: CDR1 SGHTA, CDR2 FQGNSA. V trimming: 5 bases; J trimming: 6 bases; junction bases outside the gene matches: 12. The CDR3 DNA is TGTGCCAGCAGCCCTCTAGGGACAGGGGCAGGGAAGACCCAGTACTTC. Protein sequence: CASSPLGTGAGKTQYF.

This chain connects TRBV19 to TRBJ2-4; possibly TRBD1 for D (6 bases). V gave up 4 bases and J gave up 11 bases, with 18 bases separating them. The germline CDR1 and CDR2 sequences are LNHDA and SQIVND (reference sequence). The CDR3 is 14 residues long. The DNA of the CDR3 is TGTGCCAGTAGTACCCGGGACACCCCCGCTTTTCAGTACTTC. It encodes CASSTRDTPAFQYF.

On this clonotype itself: Likely a read error: the CDR3 ends without its conserved phenylalanine or tryptophan. The gene calls are TRBV28 and TRBJ1-1, with unresolved D. The V gene's germline CDR1 is MDHEN and CDR2 SYDVKM. The length of the CDR3 is 11 residues. Trimming shortened V by 8 bases and J by 6 bases, and 10 bases separated the two germline ends. CDR3 DNA: TGTGCCAGCCGGGTAGGCGCTGAAGCTTTCCTG. This sequence encodes CASRVGAEAFL.

This chain links TRBV6-6 with TRBJ2-1, with D unclear. Per the germline V gene, CDR1 is MNHNY and CDR2 is SVGAGI (reference sequence). V dropped 0 bases and J dropped 0 bases, with 6 bases sitting between them. This CDR3 comprises 15 residues. As DNA, the CDR3 is TGTGCCAGCAGTTACTCGGCTGTCTCCTACAATGAGCAGTTCTTC. Translating it yields CASSYSAVSYNEQFF.

This clonotype turned up a few times. V and J are TRBV9 and TRBJ2-5, with TRBD2 matching over 11 bases. The CDR3 sequence is 19 residues long. Trimming at V came to 3 bases and at J to 5 bases, leaving 18 bases not matched to a gene. Germline V gives CDR1 SGDLS, CDR2 YYNGEE. CDR3 in amino acids: CASSDPRNTSGGSWETQYF. In DNA, the CDR3 is TGTGCCAGCAGCGACCCCCGAAATACTAGCGGGGGTTCCTGGGAGACCCAGTACTTC.

The V and J genes are TRBV12-3 or TRBV12-4 and TRBJ2-7; D might be TRBD1 (5 bases). The CDR3 is made up of 13 amino acids. Trimming took off 6 bases at V and 5 bases at J, with 14 bases between the two ends. The CDR3 DNA reads TGTGCCAGCAGCCCAAATGGGGCAGACGAGCAGTACTTC. Amino acids: CASSPNGADEQYF.

The chain joins TRBV6-2 or TRBV6-3 to TRBJ2-5; 12 bases fit TRBD2. The CDR3 runs 18 residues. V lost 6 bases and J lost 2; bases outside the gene matches: 13. The germline V gene has CDR1 MNHEY and CDR2 SVGEGT. In DNA form, the CDR3 reads TGTGCCAGCAGCTCCCCACTAGCGGGGGGTTTTTTACAAGAGACCCAGTACTTC. This gives the protein CASSSPLAGGFLQETQYF.